Listed below are T cell receptor beta chains from one sample, sequenced in a study of OX40 agonist ivuxolimab in advanced cancers. Clones were sequenced by immunoSEQ multiplex PCR, and TCRdb holds only the in-frame ones, with some missing. Of 55,000 to 75,000 clones listed, approximately 86% are singletons. Sequencing used CD4+ or CD8+ T cells sorted from blood, obtained in a trial of the OX40 agonist ivuxolimab. The receptors shown here come from an adult with an advanced solid tumor such as melanoma, head and neck, liver or kidney cancer. Both conserved end residues are part of each CDR3. The D gene is left open where the match is weak. A row's size may be missing; if present it is once, few, many or a size class.

j_call | clone_size | v_call | d_call | cdr3_aa | cdr3_nt
TRBJ2-7 | - | TRBV7-2 | - | CASSLVAGSSYEQYF | TGTGCCAGCAGCTTAGTTGCGGGGAGCTCCTACGAGCAGTACTTC
TRBJ2-7 | - | TRBV2 | - | CASSEHRTAHEQYF | TGTGCCAGCAGTGAGCACCGGACAGCCCACGAGCAGTACTTC
TRBJ2-1 | - | TRBV18 | TRBD2 | CASSPLAGAYNEQFF | TGTGCCAGCTCACCACTAGCGGGGGCCTACAATGAGCAGTTCTTC
TRBJ1-5 | - | TRBV27 | - | CASSFGQPQHF | TGTGCCAGCAGTTTCGGGCAGCCCCAGCATTTT
TRBJ2-4 | - | TRBV6-1 | TRBD1 | CASSTGTGGSIQYF | TGTGCCAGCAGTACCGGGACAGGGGGAAGCATTCAGTACTTC
TRBJ1-2 | - | TRBV23-1 | - | CASSQSPRPGYGYTF | TGCGCCAGCAGTCAATCGCCGCGGCCGGGCTATGGCTACACCTTC
TRBJ1-5 | - | TRBV7-6 | TRBD1 | CASSSGTGYGQPQHF | TGTGCCAGCAGCTCAGGGACAGGGTACGGTCAGCCCCAGCATTTT
TRBJ1-6 | few | TRBV30 | - | CAWTQQQGNSPLHF | TGTGCCTGGACCCAGCAACAGGGAAATTCACCCCTCCACTTT
TRBJ1-1 | - | TRBV30 | - | CAWSVQSVSTEAFF | TGTGCCTGGAGTGTACAATCAGTTTCGACTGAAGCTTTCTTT
TRBJ1-6 | - | TRBV9 | TRBD1 | CASSVRDRSNSPLHF | TGTGCCAGCAGCGTAAGGGACAGGTCGAATTCACCCCTCCACTTT
TRBJ1-1 | - | TRBV2 | TRBD1 | CASSDQQGAETEAFF | TGTGCCAGCAGTGACCAACAGGGGGCGGAAACTGAAGCTTTCTTT